A single sample is the source of the 18 T cell receptor beta chains below, sequenced in a study of metastatic and nonmetastatic thyroid tumors. Ahead of thyroid surgery, no patient had received treatment of any kind. TCRdb ran MiXCR on the PCR reads. Of 19,000 or so clones listed, 25% to 35% are singletons. The sequencing input was tumor tissue. The receptors come from a female donor with papillary thyroid cancer or a benign thyroid nodule (not recorded which). Some clones in this sample may be carry-over from other donors' samples.

The rearrangement uses TRBV7-8 and TRBJ1-4; D remains unclear. Per the germline V gene, CDR1 is SGHVS and CDR2 is FQNEAQ. V was cut by 2 bases and J by 12 bases, with 25 bases left in between. The CDR3 consists of 17 residues. CDR3 in amino acids: CASSLLHPQDGGAELFF. The CDR3 bases are TGTGCCAGCAGCTTACTCCACCCTCAAGACGGCGGTGCGGAACTGTTTTTT.

This clone has just a few counts. Mismatch with germline at one junction end may stem from a read error. The chain employs TRBV6-5 and TRBJ2-3, with TRBD2 identical over 10 bases. The CDR3 has 16 amino acids. CDR1 is MNHEY and CDR2 is SVGAGI in the germline V gene. The CDR3 nucleotides read TGTGCCAGCAGTTACTCCGCTAGCGGGGGAACAGATATGCAGTATTTT. Residues: CASSYSASGGTDMQYF.

In its sample, this clone was seen many times. The chain carries TRBV7-2 and TRBJ1-4; D uncertain. The V end lost 1 base, the J end lost 5 bases, and 8 bases lay between the germline ends. CDR3 length equals 14 residues. Germline CDR1 and CDR2: SGHTA and FQGNSA. The CDR3 here is CASSLGSLNEKLFF. CDR3 nucleotides: TGTGCCAGCAGCTTAGGGTCGTTGAATGAAAAACTGTTTTTT.

This clone showed up many times. The chain is built from TRBV20-1 and TRBJ2-5; perhaps TRBD1 as D (5 bases). The germline V gene encodes CDR1 DFQATT and CDR2 SNEGSKA (reference sequence). Trimming left V 2 bases short and J 1 base short, with 20 bases between. This CDR3 is built from 17 residues. DNA of the CDR3: TGCAGTGCTAGATCTTCAAGGTTAAGGGGATTCCAAGAGACCCAGTACTTC. This sequence encodes CSARSSRLRGFQETQYF.

This clone was counted many times. The chain couples TRBV7-9 to TRBJ2-5; perhaps TRBD2 as D (6 bases). This CDR3 is built from 12 residues. The germline V gene has CDR1 SEHNR and CDR2 FQNEAQ (reference sequence). Deletions cut 6 bases from V and 5 bases from J, with 10 bases between. CDR3: CASSFGGETQYF. CDR3 nucleotides: TGTGCCAGCAGTTTTGGGGGGGAGACCCAGTACTTC.

This clone has ten or more counts. This chain links TRBV5-6 with TRBJ2-2, with D unclear. V lost 4 bases, J lost 4 bases, and 8 bases lay in between. CDR3 length: 13 residues. CDR1 and CDR2 from the germline V gene are SGHDT and YYEEEE. CDR3 DNA sequence: TGTGCCAGCAGCAGGTATGGCACCGGGGAGCTGTTTTTT. Its translation: CASSRYGTGELFF.

This clone was seen at least ten times. This may be a read error, as it is one base from a much larger clone. The chain recombines TRBV5-1 with TRBJ2-5; 9 bases line up with TRBD2. Germline lookup yields CDR1 SGHRS and CDR2 YFSETQ. The length of the CDR3 is 16 residues. After removal of 3 bases from V and 7 bases from J, the junction contained 13 bases not matched to a gene. The CDR3 loop is CASSWGLAGPAGTQYF. CDR3 nucleotide sequence: TGCGCCAGCAGCTGGGGGCTAGCGGGACCAGCAGGGACCCAGTACTTC.

This clone has a count of ten or more. This chain uses TRBV10-3 with TRBJ2-7, with D maybe TRBD2 (6 bases). CDR1 ENHRY and CDR2 SYGVKD come from the germline V gene. V was trimmed by 6 bases and J by 7 bases, leaving 19 bases between them. The CDR3 length is 14 residues. CDR3 loop: CAISGLAPPGEQYF. In DNA form, the CDR3 reads TGTGCCATCAGCGGTCTAGCGCCCCCGGGGGAGCAGTACTTC.

The genes are TRBV6-1 and TRBJ2-1, with D unresolved. The CDR3 runs 15 residues. Trimming stripped 6 bases from V and 7 bases from J, with 19 bases between. Germline CDR1 and CDR2: MNHNS and SASEGT. The DNA of the CDR3 is TGTGCCAGCAGCCCTCAGTCATGTCCGTGGAATGAGCAGTTCTTC. Translating it yields CASSPQSCPWNEQFF.

This clone was seen repeatedly, ten times or more. This chain links TRBV6-1 with TRBJ2-5, with 8 bases lining up with TRBD2. With 5 bases clipped from V and 4 bases from J, the junction kept 6 bases outside the gene matches. The CDR3 is 14 residues long. Looked up from germline, CDR1 is MNHNS and CDR2 is SASEGT. This chain's CDR3 is CASSKRGLAETQYF. Written as DNA, the CDR3 is TGTGCCAGCAGTAAACGAGGACTAGCAGAGACCCAGTACTTC.

This chain joins TRBV20-1 and TRBJ2-3, with TRBD2 matching 12 bases. Losses at the gene ends were 4 bases for V and 6 bases for J; bases not matched to a gene: 5. The CDR3 runs 14 residues. Germline lookup yields CDR1 DFQATT and CDR2 SNEGSKA (reference sequence). CDR3 nucleotide sequence: TGCAGTGCTACGGGACTAGCGGGTTGGGATACGCAGTATTTT. Translation gives CSATGLAGWDTQYF.

This clone was counted between two and nine times. This sequence joins TRBV6-1 and TRBJ1-2; 12 bases are a match to TRBD1. Germline assignment: CDR1 MNHNS and CDR2 SASEGT. This CDR3 region has 16 residues. V was pared by 1 base and J by 7 bases, with 7 bases of the junction left unmatched. CDR3 protein: CASSEVGQGAFFGYTF. The CDR3 DNA is TGTGCCAGCAGTGAAGTGGGACAGGGGGCTTTTTTTGGCTACACCTTC.

This clone is medium-sized (0.01 to 0.1%) by share. The V gene is TRBV27, the J gene TRBJ2-2; TRBD1 matches 11 bases. With 7 bases clipped from V and 3 bases from J, the junction kept 13 bases outside the gene matches. Per the germline V gene, CDR1 is MNHEY and CDR2 is SMNVEV (reference sequence). The CDR3 totals 18 residues. CDR3 nucleotides: TGTGCCAGCACCCAAATGGCCGGACAGGGGGCTTACACCGGGGAGCTGTTTTTT. As protein: CASTQMAGQGAYTGELFF.

This rearrangement joins TRBV20-1 to TRBJ2-7; D gene ambiguous. Germline V gene lookup returns CDR1 DFQATT and CDR2 SNEGSKA (reference sequence). The CDR3 consists of 13 residues. Trimming shortened V by 4 bases and J by 6 bases, and 16 bases separated the two germline ends. CDR3 residues: CSAKRTDLPEQYF. The CDR3 coding sequence is TGCAGTGCTAAACGAACAGACCTGCCCGAGCAGTACTTC.

This clone has at least ten counts. The chain uses TRBV11-2 and TRBJ2-1, with D possibly TRBD1 on 6 matching bases. Germline CDR1 reads SGHAT; CDR2 reads FQNNGV. The ends were cut back, 0 bases at V and 4 bases at J, with 13 bases in the middle. The CDR3 sequence is 16 residues long. The CDR3 sequence: CASSLEAIQGYNEQFF. DNA of the CDR3: TGTGCCAGCAGCTTAGAAGCCATTCAGGGGTACAATGAGCAGTTCTTC.

This clone was counted at least ten times. The chain links TRBV10-3 to TRBJ1-4; 7 nucleotides align to TRBD1. Germline CDR1 reads ENHRY; CDR2 reads SYGVKD. The CDR3 contains 14 residues. V was clipped by 3 bases and J by 7 bases; unmatched bases: 5. This CDR3 is CAISEGTEAEKLFF. Here the CDR3 DNA reads TGTGCCATCAGTGAAGGGACAGAAGCTGAAAAACTGTTTTTT.

The rearrangement uses TRBV9 and TRBJ1-6, with 7 bases identical to TRBD1. Germline-derived CDR1 and CDR2 are SGDLS and YYNGEE. The V and J ends lost 0 bases and 10 bases, in that order; junction bases with no gene match: 7. This CDR3 spans 15 amino acids. The DNA of the CDR3 is TGTGCCAGCAGCGTAGGAGACAGGGATTACTCACCCCTCCACTTT. Amino acids: CASSVGDRDYSPLHF.

V usage is TRBV11-3 and J usage is TRBJ2-3, with D unresolved. The V gene lost 1 base and the J gene lost 6 bases, with 26 bases spanning the gap. Germline CDR1 reads SGHNT; CDR2 reads YENEEA. The CDR3 has 19 amino acids. CDR3 DNA: TGTGCCAGCAGCTTAGGTTATTTATCTACAGTCCAGAACGAGGATACGCAGTATTTT. Translation: CASSLGYLSTVQNEDTQYF. Full variable domain (remainder filled in from reference TRBV11-3 and TRBJ2-3): EAGVVQSPRYKIIEKKQPVAFWCNPISGHNTLYWYLQNLGQGPELLIRYENEEAVDDSQLPKDRFSAERLKGVDSTLKIQPAELGDSAVYLCASSLGYLSTVQNEDTQYFGPGTRLTVL.